This T cell receptor (beta chain) originates from a study of post-analysis software for immune sequencing data. TCR beta cDNA libraries included unique molecular identifiers. TCRdb re-derived calls from the PCR reads in MiXCR, one entry per CDR3 protein. The sample has approximately 730,000 distinct CDR3 sequences, 46% seen once; the top ten hold roughly 4.9%. The receptor was isolated from a girl under 18 with multiple sclerosis. The sample consisted of blood.

CDR3 residues: CASSEAGGQPGYEQYF. CDR3 coding DNA: TGTGCCAGCAGTGAAGCCGGGGGGCAGCCAGGTTACGAGCAGTACTTC. The V call is TRBV6-1, the J call TRBJ2-4; D perhaps matches TRBD2 (7 bases). The J call may be mistaken, given a closer DNA end match to TRBJ2-7. This CDR3 is built from 16 residues. The germline V gene has CDR1 MNHNS and CDR2 SASEGT.